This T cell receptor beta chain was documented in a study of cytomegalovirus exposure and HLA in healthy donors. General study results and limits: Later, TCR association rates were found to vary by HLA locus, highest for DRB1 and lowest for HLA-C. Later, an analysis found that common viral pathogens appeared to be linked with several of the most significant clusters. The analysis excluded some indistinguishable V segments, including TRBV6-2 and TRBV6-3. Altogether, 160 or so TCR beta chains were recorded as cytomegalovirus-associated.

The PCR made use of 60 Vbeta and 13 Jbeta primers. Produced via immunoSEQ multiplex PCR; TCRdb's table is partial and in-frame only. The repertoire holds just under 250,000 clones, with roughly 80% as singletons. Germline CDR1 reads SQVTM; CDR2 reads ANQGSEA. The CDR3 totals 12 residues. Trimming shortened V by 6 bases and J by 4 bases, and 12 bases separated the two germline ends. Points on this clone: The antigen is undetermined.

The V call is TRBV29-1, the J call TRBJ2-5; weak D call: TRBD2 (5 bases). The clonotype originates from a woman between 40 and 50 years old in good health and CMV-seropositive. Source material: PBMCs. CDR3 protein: CSVTGAGETQYF. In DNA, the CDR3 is TGCAGCGTGACGGGTGCGGGAGAGACCCAGTACTTC.